This entry describes one T cell receptor (beta chain). Its antigen is still unknown. Per sample, no less than 5.5 micrograms of total RNA were extracted. Primed by a sample-barcoded 5' primer and a J-beta primer mix, a second PCR proceeded for 7 to 11 cycles. Researchers report that a template-switch adaptor with 12 random nucleotides tagged each cDNA molecule. TCRdb used MiXCR to reprocess the 5' RACE reads, holding one entry per CDR3 protein. The sample holds approximately 2,000,000 distinct CDR3 sequences, about two fifths seen once. V shed 1 base and J shed 9 bases, with 19 bases lying between them. This CDR3 spans 15 amino acids. CDR1 is LGHNA, CDR2 YNFKEQ, per germline. These data belong to a study of blood T cells in healthy people across ages. Study conclusions and caveats: Fewer expanded clones and more diversity marked long-lived versus aged donors. PBMCs left unsorted prevented a conclusive naive versus antigen-experienced comparison.

V gene TRBV4-2 combines with J gene TRBJ2-7; D may match TRBD1 or TRBD2 (5 bases each). The sequence derives from a human donor in good health. Sequenced input: blood. CDR3 amino acids: CASSQGTTGGFTQYF. CDR3 DNA: TGTGCCAGCAGCCAAGGTACTACTGGGGGTTTTACGCAGTACTTC.